Listed below are T cell receptor beta chains from one sample, sequenced in a study of metastatic and nonmetastatic thyroid tumors. With MiXCR, TCRdb reprocessed the PCR reads. The data hold under 35,000 clones, with around 25% observed a single time. The sequenced sample consisted of blood. The receptors were sampled from a female donor with papillary thyroid cancer or a benign thyroid nodule (not recorded which). Some clones in this sample may be carry-over from other donors' samples. Each CDR3 is given with its conserved first and last residue. A D gene is named only where the DNA matches it firmly. Size is stated for part of the rows, as once, few or many counts, or as a class when the clone is expanded.

D gene | J gene | V gene | clone size | CDR3 DNA | CDR3 protein
. | TRBJ1-2 | TRBV7-9 | few | TGTGCCAGCAGCTTTGCCAGGGGAGGGGATGGCTACACCTTC | CASSFARGGDGYTF
. | TRBJ2-7 | TRBV5-1 | . | TGCGCCAGCAGCGTTAGGGGGGCGGGGAGCCCCTACGAGCAGTACTTC | CASSVRGAGSPYEQYF
. | TRBJ2-2 | TRBV24-1 | medium-sized | TGTGCCACCCGCTCGACCCACACCGGGGAGCTGTTTTTT | CATRSTHTGELFF
TRBD2 | TRBJ2-1 | TRBV11-2 | many | TGTGCCAGCAGCTTAGGGACTAGCGGATACAATGAGCAGTTCTTC | CASSLGTSGYNEQFF
. | TRBJ2-1 | TRBV11-2 | . | TGTGCCAGCAGCCCCTCAGTGGACGAAGGCAATGAGCAGTTCTTC | CASSPSVDEGNEQFF
TRBD1 | TRBJ1-2 | TRBV19 | many | TGTGCCAGTAGTATTACAGGGGCGGACTATGGCTACACCTTC | CASSITGADYGYTF
. | TRBJ2-7 | TRBV20-1 | . | TGCAGTGCTAGAGGCCTGGAGAATACCAATCCCTACGAGCAGTACTTC | CSARGLENTNPYEQYF
TRBD2 | TRBJ2-5 | TRBV27 | many | TGTGCCAGCAGTGGCCTGGCGGGAGGGGTAGAGACCCAGTACTTC | CASSGLAGGVETQYF
. | TRBJ2-1 | TRBV9 | . | TGTGCCAGCAGCGTGGCCACTCTTGTGAGGAATGAGCAGTTCTTC | CASSVATLVRNEQFF
. | TRBJ1-1 | TRBV6-1 | . | TGTGCCAGCGGCTACTTGGGAGCCACTGAAGCTTTCTTT | CASGYLGATEAFF
TRBD1 | TRBJ2-1 | TRBV6-1 | medium-sized | TGTGCCAGCAGACCCAGACAGGGGAGCTCCTACAATGAGCAGTTCTTC | CASRPRQGSSYNEQFF
. | TRBJ2-5 | TRBV19 | . | TGTGCCAGTAGTATAACGGGCGGTTCTCCCCAAGAGACACAGTACTTC | CASSITGGSPQETQYF
. | TRBJ2-7 | TRBV7-2 | . | TGTGCCAGTCAGGGGTACGAGCAGTACTTC | CASQGYEQYF
. | TRBJ1-1 | TRBV30 | many | TGTGCCTGGAGCCTGGGGGATGAAGCTTTCTTT | CAWSLGDEAFF
. | TRBJ2-7 | TRBV4-2 | . | TGTGCCAGCAGCCAAGATACAGGGAGCTCCTACGAGCAGTACTTC | CASSQDTGSSYEQYF
. | TRBJ2-1 | TRBV5-1 | . | TGCGCCAGCAGGAGTTTAACGAACAATGAGCAGTTCTTC | CASRSLTNNEQFF
TRBD1 | TRBJ2-1 | TRBV6-1 | many | TGTGCCAGCAGTCGAGTCAGGACAGGGGGTTACAATGAGCAGTTCTTC | CASSRVRTGGYNEQFF
. | TRBJ1-1 | TRBV30 | . | TGTGCCTGGAGTGTAGCAATTGAAGCTTTCTTT | CAWSVAIEAFF
. | TRBJ1-2 | TRBV7-2 | . | TGTGCCAGCAGCTTCGGCACTTCTAACTATGGCTACACCTTC | CASSFGTSNYGYTF
TRBD2 | TRBJ2-7 | TRBV9 | . | TGTGCCAGCAGCGAGGGGACTAGCGGATCCTACGAGCGGTACTTC | CASSEGTSGSYERYF
. | TRBJ1-4 | TRBV2 | many | TGTGCCAGCAGTGAAATGTGGTTAAAGAATGAAAAACTGTTTTTT | CASSEMWLKNEKLFF
. | TRBJ1-2 | TRBV12-3/TRBV12-4 | . | TGTGCCAGCAGTTTACAAGGGTATGGCTATGGCTACACCTTC | CASSLQGYGYGYTF
. | TRBJ1-6 | TRBV6-2/TRBV6-3 | few | TGTGCCAGCACCCCTGGAGGGGTTTCACCCCTCCACTTT | CASTPGGVSPLHF
. | TRBJ1-1 | TRBV9 | many | TGTGCCAGCAGCGTAGAGCCCCTTGGGGGCCCGAACACTGAAGCTTTCTTT | CASSVEPLGGPNTEAFF
. | TRBJ2-3 | TRBV19 | few | TGTGCCAGTAGTATGGACTACCGGAGGGGAGATACTCAGTATTTT | CASSMDYRRGDTQYF
. | TRBJ2-3 | TRBV28 | few | TGTGCCAGCAGTTCCCCGCGGACTGGGTGCACATATACGCAGTATTTT | CASSSPRTGCTYTQYF
. | TRBJ2-7 | TRBV11-3 | . | TGTGCCAGCAGCGGACCTAGACAGGAGGTCTACGAGCAGTACTTC | CASSGPRQEVYEQYF
TRBD1 | TRBJ2-1 | TRBV20-1 | many | TGCAGTGCCCCGGGACAGTACAATGAGCAGTTCTTC | CSAPGQYNEQFF
. | TRBJ2-2 | TRBV6-4 | . | TGTGCCAGCAGTGACGATGAGGGAGAGGGAACCGGGGAGCTGTTTTTT | CASSDDEGEGTGELFF
. | TRBJ2-7 | TRBV9 | many | TGTGCCAGCAGCGTAGATGGGGGAGGAGAACTCGAGCAGTACTTC | CASSVDGGGELEQYF
TRBD2 | TRBJ2-5 | TRBV6-1 | many | TGTGCCAGCAGACCTTCCGGACTAGCGGGACAAGAGACCCAGTACTTC | CASRPSGLAGQETQYF
TRBD2 | TRBJ2-1 | TRBV11-2 | many | TGTGCCAGCAGCTTAGACCTAGCGGGACTCAATGAGCAGTTCTTC | CASSLDLAGLNEQFF
. | TRBJ2-3 | TRBV20-1 | few | TGCAGTGCTAGAGCCAGACATAACGCGGCAGATACGCAGTATTTT | CSARARHNAADTQYF
. | TRBJ2-7 | TRBV7-2 | medium-sized | TGTGCCAGCAGTTATCTCCCGGGACGGGACTACGAGCAGTACTTC | CASSYLPGRDYEQYF
. | TRBJ1-4 | TRBV30 | many | TGTGCCTTCGTTGGCGGGGCAGGCAGAGGAAAACTGTTTTTT | CAFVGGAGRGKLFF
. | TRBJ2-1 | TRBV20-1 | . | TGCAGTGCTAGAGATAAGGAGCAGGGAACCTACAATGAGCAGTTCTTC | CSARDKEQGTYNEQFF
TRBD1 | TRBJ2-7 | TRBV27 | few | TGTGCCAGCACTTTAGACACTACAGGGGACGTGAGCGAGCAGTACTTC | CASTLDTTGDVSEQYF
TRBD1 | TRBJ1-2 | TRBV6-2/TRBV6-3 | medium-sized | TGTGCCAGCAGTTACCGAATAAAGGGGGCGTCTAACTATGGCTACACCTTC | CASSYRIKGASNYGYTF
. | TRBJ2-5 | TRBV20-1 | many | TGCAGTGCTCCTCAGGGGGGACCCGGGGAGACCCAGTACTTC | CSAPQGGPGETQYF
TRBD1 | TRBJ2-4 | TRBV28 | many | TGTGCCAGCAGTTCCCTACGGACAGGGATGGACATTCAGTACTTC | CASSSLRTGMDIQYF
. | TRBJ2-7 | TRBV5-4 | . | TGTGCCAGCATCAGTTACGGGGGAGCCTACGAGCAGTACTTC | CASISYGGAYEQYF
. | TRBJ2-3 | TRBV19 | . | TGTGCCAGTAGTACCCCAACGGTAGCCCAGACAGATACGCAGTATTTT | CASSTPTVAQTDTQYF
TRBD1 | TRBJ2-7 | TRBV20-1 | many | TGCAGTGCTAGAGGTCGGGACAGGAGCTCCTACGAGCAGTACTTC | CSARGRDRSSYEQYF
. | TRBJ2-3 | TRBV5-1 | . | TGCGCCAGCAGCGTTGGTATCGCAGATACGCAGTATTTT | CASSVGIADTQYF
TRBD2 | TRBJ2-1 | TRBV12-3/TRBV12-4 | medium-sized | TGTGCCAGCAGTTTAGGGACTAGGATGGAGCAGTTCTTC | CASSLGTRMEQFF
TRBD2 | TRBJ2-2 | TRBV4-1 | many | TGCGCCAGCAGCGGACTAGCGGGATATGGGGAGCTGTTTTTT | CASSGLAGYGELFF
. | TRBJ2-7 | TRBV6-1 | few | TGTGCCAGCATCCTGGGAAAGGGACTCTCCTACGAGAAGTACTTC | CASILGKGLSYEKYF
TRBD1 | TRBJ2-7 | TRBV3-1 | . | TGTGCCAGCGGGAAGGGACAGACAGGGGTTGAGCAGTACTTC | CASGKGQTGVEQYF
TRBD1 | TRBJ1-5 | TRBV30 | . | TGTGCCTGGTCGACAGGGGCCCCCGGGACCCAGCATTTT | CAWSTGAPGTQHF
TRBD1 | TRBJ2-2 | TRBV9 | many | TGTGCCAGCAGCGTAGCATGGCAGGGGGCGGTCACCGGGGAGCTGTTTTTT | CASSVAWQGAVTGELFF
. | TRBJ2-3 | TRBV11-1 | . | TGTGCCAGCAGCACCTCGCTATCAACAGATACGCAGTATTTT | CASSTSLSTDTQYF
. | TRBJ2-3 | TRBV11-2 | many | TGTGCCAGCAGCTTAGATCTAAGTCGTCAGTATTTT | CASSLDLSRQYF
. | TRBJ1-1 | TRBV10-3 | many | TGTGCCATCAGAAGTACGGGGTCGAGCACTGAAGCTTTCTTT | CAIRSTGSSTEAFF
TRBD2 | TRBJ2-7 | TRBV6-4 | medium-sized | TGTGCCAGCAGTGAGGGGACTAGCGGGAGCGAGCAGTACTTC | CASSEGTSGSEQYF
. | TRBJ1-3 | TRBV18 | many | TGTGCCAGCTCACCTGCGATGATCTCTGGAAACACCATATATTTT | CASSPAMISGNTIYF
. | TRBJ2-5 | TRBV20-1 | many | TGCAGTGCTAGAGATATCTCGGGGCATCAAGAGACCCAGTACTTC | CSARDISGHQETQYF
. | TRBJ2-7 | TRBV20-1 | once | TGCAGTGCTGGGCGGATGAATAGCGGATCCTCCTACGAGCAGTACTTC | CSAGRMNSGSSYEQYF